The next 26 T cell receptor beta chains were all read from a single sample in a study of control samples from healthy donors and cancer patients. Assay used: immunoSEQ multiplex PCR; TCRdb lists only in-frame clones, some missing. Here the sample table reports roughly 200,000 clones. Sequencing input: blood. The receptors originated from a woman aged 25-40 years in good health.

This chain links TRBV5-3 with TRBJ2-7, with D tentatively TRBD1 or TRBD2 (5 bases each). TRBV5-3 is classed as an ORF, of uncertain function. V was clipped by 6 bases and J by 0 bases, with 13 bases between them. There are 14 residues in the CDR3. CDR3 region: CARIEGRSSYEQYF. The CDR3 bases are TGTGCCAGAATTGAGGGGCGCAGCTCCTACGAGCAGTACTTC.

V is TRBV7-8 and J is TRBJ1-1, with a tentative D call TRBD1 (5 bases). CDR1 is SGHVS and CDR2 is FQNEAQ in the germline V gene. V was cut by 2 bases and J by 0 bases, with 7 bases left in between. This CDR3 is 14 amino acids long. CDR3 sequence: CASSLWDLNTEAFF. CDR3 nucleotide sequence: TGTGCCAGCAGCTTATGGGACCTGAACACTGAAGCTTTCTTT.

Here the CDR3 reads CASTPSGGAADTQYF. In nucleotides, the CDR3 is TGTGCCAGCACCCCTAGCGGGGGGGCCGCAGATACGCAGTATTTT. V gene TRBV6-5 combines with J gene TRBJ2-3, with 12 bases lining up with TRBD2. Unmatched junction bases numbered 6, after V lost 7 bases and J lost 4 bases. The CDR3 contains 15 residues. The germline V gene encodes CDR1 MNHEY and CDR2 SVGAGI.

The V gene is TRBV7-2, the J gene TRBJ2-3, with D tentatively TRBD1 or TRBD2 (6 bases each). The V end lost 11 bases, the J end lost 2 bases, and 17 bases lay between the germline ends. Germline V gene sequence: CDR1 SGHTA, CDR2 FQGNSA. The CDR3 length is 14 residues. For the CDR3, the DNA is TGTGCCGTAGGGGGGCGGAGATACACAGATACGCAGTATTTT. This translates into CAVGGRRYTDTQYF.

To note about this clone: A read error may account for a junction end that differs from germline. V usage is TRBV20-1 and J usage is TRBJ1-5, with D unclear. Germline-derived CDR1 and CDR2 are DFQATT and SNEGSKA (reference sequence). The CDR3 is made up of 11 amino acids. CDR3 residues: CSAGDIMGQHF. The CDR3 nucleotides read TGCAGTGCTGGAGACATCATGGGCCAGCATTTT.

The gene calls are TRBV11-1 and TRBJ2-7; D possibly uses TRBD1 or TRBD2 (6 bases each). V shed 3 bases and J shed 4 bases, with 16 bases lying between them. CDR3 length equals 15 residues. Germline-derived CDR1 and CDR2 are SGHAT and FQDESV (reference sequence). The CDR3 region is CASSLSPTGAYEQYF. The CDR3 nucleotides are TGTGCCAGCAGCTTGTCTCCAACGGGGGCATACGAGCAGTACTTC.

The V call is TRBV6-9, the J call TRBJ1-6; 8 bases map to TRBD1. V lost 7 bases and J lost 7; bases outside the gene matches: 12. Looked up from germline, CDR1 is MNHGY and CDR2 is SVAAGI. The CDR3 totals 16 residues. The CDR3 reads CASTLRDRRRNSPLHF. The CDR3 DNA is TGTGCCAGCACCCTCCGGGACAGGAGGAGGAATTCACCCCTCCACTTT.

The chain couples TRBV20-1 to TRBJ2-2; TRBD2 aligns across 8 bases. J lost 4 bases, V lost 6 bases, and 7 bases had no gene match. The CDR3 sequence is 14 residues long. Germline CDR1 DFQATT, CDR2 SNEGSKA (reference sequence). CDR3 region: CSASSGESTGELFF. The CDR3 DNA sequence: TGCAGTGCGAGTAGCGGGGAGAGCACCGGGGAGCTGTTTTTT.

V is TRBV11-2 and J is TRBJ2-1, with D perhaps matching TRBD1 or TRBD2 (6 bases each). This CDR3 is built from 13 residues. Germline lookup yields CDR1 SGHAT and CDR2 FQNNGV. Trimming stripped 5 bases from V and 9 bases from J, with 14 bases between. The CDR3 nucleotides are TGTGCCAGCAGCCCCCGAGAGGGGGGTGAGCAGTTCTTC. Protein sequence: CASSPREGGEQFF.

The V gene is TRBV11-2, the J gene TRBJ1-6; D is unclear. The CDR3 spans 16 residues. Germline values: CDR1 SGHAT, CDR2 FQNNGV. V lost 4 bases and J 0 bases, leaving 10 bases between the germline ends. This chain's CDR3 is CASSWTSSSYNSPLHF. CDR3 DNA sequence: TGTGCCAGCAGCTGGACCTCGAGCTCCTATAATTCACCCCTCCACTTT.

This chain joins TRBV27 and TRBJ1-2; TRBD1 is a possible D gene (5 bases). V dropped 3 bases and J dropped 7 bases, with 6 bases sitting between them. The CDR3 spans 11 residues. Germline lookup yields CDR1 MNHEY and CDR2 SMNVEV (reference sequence). CDR3 in DNA: TGTGCCAGCAGTTTCGGGGGTGGCTACACCTTC. This codes for CASSFGGGYTF.

The chain uses TRBV28 and TRBJ1-5; 8 nucleotides align to TRBD1. CDR3 length equals 16 residues. The V and J ends lost 0 bases and 7 bases, in that order; junction bases with no gene match: 8. Germline-derived CDR1 and CDR2 are MDHEN and SYDVKM. The CDR3 reads CASSLWRQGAGQPQHF. CDR3 bases: TGTGCCAGCAGTTTATGGAGGCAGGGGGCGGGACAGCCCCAGCATTTT.

CDR3 DNA: TGTGCCAGCAGCTTGTGGGGGAGCTCCTACAATGAGCAGTTCTTC. This sequence encodes CASSLWGSSYNEQFF. The rearrangement links TRBV5-6 to TRBJ2-1; the D gene could be TRBD1 or TRBD2 (5 bases each). The germline V gene encodes CDR1 SGHDT and CDR2 YYEEEE. The CDR3 runs 15 residues. Trimming stripped 1 base from V and 0 bases from J, with 8 bases between.

The chain combines TRBV27 with TRBJ1-2; 7 bases map to TRBD1. Germline loops: CDR1 MNHEY, CDR2 SMNVEV (reference sequence). CDR3 size: 16 residues. Trimming took 6 bases from V and 1 from J; bases not matched to a gene: 11. Written as DNA, the CDR3 is TGTGCCAGCAGCCTCCGAACCGGGACAGATAACTATGGCTACACCTTC. Translation gives CASSLRTGTDNYGYTF.

The chain links TRBV19 to TRBJ2-7; 8 nucleotides match TRBD1. CDR3 size: 14 residues. J gave up 5 bases and V 6 bases, and 9 bases lay outside the gene matches. Per germline, CDR1 LNHDA and CDR2 SQIVND (reference sequence). This chain's CDR3 is CASRQTPDRDEQYF. CDR3 coding DNA: TGTGCCAGTAGGCAAACACCGGACAGGGACGAGCAGTACTTC.

The J gene is TRBJ2-2, the V gene TRBV5-1; unclear D gene. The CDR3 sequence is 11 residues long. Germline V gene data show CDR1 as SGHRS and CDR2 as YFSETQ. V shed 6 bases and J shed 5 bases, with 5 bases lying between them. CDR3 sequence: CASKRTGELFF. The DNA of the CDR3 is TGCGCCAGCAAGAGAACCGGGGAGCTGTTTTTT. Drawing the rest from reference TRBV5-1 and TRBJ2-2, the complete variable domain is KAGVTQTPRYLIKTRGQQVTLSCSPISGHRSVSWYQQTPGQGLQFLFEYFSETQRNKGNFPGRFSGRQFSNSRSEMNVSTLELGDSALYLCASKRTGELFFGEGSRLTVL.

This chain joins TRBV7-9 and TRBJ1-2; D unresolved. V dropped 2 bases and J dropped 5 bases, with 9 bases sitting between them. Looked up from germline, CDR1 is SEHNR and CDR2 is FQNEAQ (reference sequence). This CDR3 spans 13 amino acids. The CDR3 loop is CASSLSRLYGYTF. DNA of the CDR3: TGTGCCAGCAGCTTATCCAGACTGTATGGCTACACCTTC.

The chain uses TRBV6-6 and TRBJ2-7; 13 bases are shared with TRBD2. The length of the CDR3 is 13 residues. The germline gives CDR1 MNHNY, CDR2 SVGAGI (reference sequence). After removal of 6 bases from V and 5 bases from J, the junction contained 1 base not matched to a gene. In nucleotides, the CDR3 is TGTGCCAGCAGAGGGACTAGCGGGGACGAGCAGTACTTC. It specifies CASRGTSGDEQYF.

The gene calls are TRBV2 and TRBJ1-5; the D gene is possibly TRBD1 (5 bases). The germline V gene encodes CDR1 SNHLY and CDR2 FYNNEI. CDR3 size: 14 residues. Deletions cut 7 bases from V and 3 bases from J, with 13 bases between. The CDR3 reads CASKVQGNNQPQHF. The CDR3 nucleotides are TGTGCCAGCAAGGTTCAGGGTAACAATCAGCCCCAGCATTTT.

The rearrangement uses TRBV12-3 or TRBV12-4 and TRBJ1-2; TRBD1 is a possible D gene (5 bases). The CDR3 sequence is 12 residues long. Trimming removed 4 bases from V and 5 bases from J, with 8 bases in between. In nucleotides, the CDR3 is TGTGCCAGCAGTTGGGGGGGTTATGGCTACACCTTC. Protein: CASSWGGYGYTF.

CDR3 amino acids: CASSDMTGASFNQPQHF. The CDR3 DNA follows: TGTGCCAGCAGTGATATGACAGGGGCCTCCTTCAATCAGCCCCAGCATTTT. The J gene is TRBJ1-5, the V gene TRBV25-1; TRBD1 matches 8 bases. The CDR3 length is 17 residues. CDR1 and CDR2 (germline): MGHDK, SYGVNS. V gave up 3 bases and J gave up 3 bases; unmatched junction bases: 10.

V and J are TRBV5-1 and TRBJ2-7; 9 nucleotides align to TRBD1. CDR1 SGHRS and CDR2 YFSETQ come from the germline V gene. J was trimmed by 2 bases and V by 0 bases; bases with no gene match: 3. The CDR3 covers 15 residues. The CDR3 loop reads CASSLAGQGPYEQYF. For the CDR3, the DNA is TGCGCCAGCAGCTTGGCCGGACAGGGGCCCTACGAGCAGTACTTC.

The chain joins TRBV13 to TRBJ1-3; no reliable D call. The CDR3 runs to 16 residues. CDR1 and CDR2 (germline): PRHDT, FYEKMQ (reference sequence). Trimming removed 6 bases from V and 1 base from J, with 16 bases in between. The CDR3 here is CASREGLGWSGNTIYF. CDR3 in DNA: TGTGCCAGCAGGGAAGGACTGGGGTGGTCTGGAAACACCATATATTTT. The whole variable domain, remainder taken from reference TRBV13 and TRBJ1-3, is AAGVIQSPRHLIKEKRETATLKCYPIPRHDTVYWYQQGPGQDPQFLISFYEKMQSDKGSIPDRFSAQQFSDYHSELNMSSLELGDSALYFCASREGLGWSGNTIYFGEGSWLTVV.

The gene calls are TRBV18 and TRBJ2-5; TRBD2 matches 9 bases. Germline-derived CDR1 and CDR2 are KGHSH and LQKENI. Unmatched junction bases numbered 6, after V lost 2 bases and J lost 2 bases. The CDR3 totals 16 residues. The CDR3, as DNA: TGTGCCAGCTCACCATCCGCGGGGGGGCCTCAAGAGACCCAGTACTTC. Its protein product is CASSPSAGGPQETQYF.

The V gene is TRBV6-6, the J gene TRBJ2-1, with D uncertain. Trimming removed 5 bases from V and 4 bases from J, with 3 bases in between. The CDR3 loop spans 11 amino acids. CDR1 is MNHNY and CDR2 is SVGAGI in the germline V gene (reference sequence). The CDR3 DNA reads as TGTGCCAGCAGTCTTTACAATGAGCAGTTCTTC. Protein product: CASSLYNEQFF.

The CDR3 reads CASSLVRGGFYNEQFF. The CDR3 DNA follows: TGTGCCAGCAGCTTAGTTCGGGGGGGCTTCTACAATGAGCAGTTCTTC. The gene calls are TRBV11-2 and TRBJ2-1, with 8 bases fitting TRBD2. Germline CDR1 SGHAT, CDR2 FQNNGV. V shed 1 base, J shed 3 bases, and the junction held 5 bases outside the gene matches. The CDR3 covers 16 residues.